Presented here are 28 T cell receptor delta chains from one specimen sequenced in a study of gamma-delta T cells after stem cell transplantation. TCRdb used CATT to re-call clones from the RT-PCR reads. The sample shows 600 to 850 delta-chain clones, around 2.3% of them seen only once. Sequencing was performed on gamma-delta T cells. The receptors come from a human donor. It is not recorded whose cells these are; they may come from a transplant donor.

Details on this clone: The protein given by TCRdb reflects a much larger clone and differs at residue 10 from this DNA's translation, likely from a read error; the protein shown is the DNA's translation. The gene calls are TRDV2 and TRDJ3; perhaps TRDD3 as D (6 bases). The CDR3 has 17 amino acids. CDR1 and CDR2 from the germline V gene are GEAIGNYY and EKD. This CDR3 reads CACDTGISSGDTRQMFF. The DNA for the CDR3 is TGTGCCTGTGACACCGGGATAAGCTCCGGGGACACCCGACAGATGTTTTTC.

This clone was detected only a few times. TCRdb attributes to this sequence the protein of a much larger clone, which differs from the DNA translation at residue 13; a read error is likely, and the protein displayed is translated from the DNA. Written as DNA, the CDR3 is TGTGCCTGTGACACCCCTGGGGGATACCCTAACACCAATAAACTCATCTTT. It encodes CACDTPGGYPNTNKLIF. This rearrangement joins TRDV2 to TRDJ1, with 11 positions matching TRDD3. Germline lookup yields CDR1 GEAIGNYY and CDR2 EKD. The CDR3 is 17 amino acids.

This clone came up a few times. A far larger clone is off by one base, so a read error is likely. Other DNA sequences within the sample encode an identical CDR3. The chain has TRDV1 and TRDJ1; D perhaps matches TRDD3 (9 bases). The CDR3 length is 20 residues. V was cut by 5 bases and J by 8 bases, with 36 bases left in between. CDR1 and CDR2 (germline): TSWWSYY, QGS. The CDR3 region is CALGIEPAFLVYWGTTKLIF. The CDR3 DNA reads as TGTGCTCTTGGGATAGAGCCGGCCTTCCTAGTCTACTGGGGGACCACGAAACTCATCTTT.

This clone is medium-sized by share. A far larger clone is one nucleotide away, so this likely arose from a read error. Other nucleotide sequences in the sample specify the same CDR3. V usage is TRDV2 and J usage is TRDJ1, with 11 bases matching TRDD3. Germline values: CDR1 GEAIGNYY, CDR2 EKD. The CDR3 has 20 residues. CDR3 sequence (DNA): TGTGCCTGCGACACCGTTGGTGGGGGATACGTCAATTTGGACACCGATAAACTCATCTTT. This sequence encodes CACDTVGGGYVNLDTDKLIF.

For this clone: At one boundary the junction diverges from the germline segment, which might be a read error. The chain links TRDV1 to TRDJ1; 9 bases match TRDD3. CDR1 TSWWSYY and CDR2 QGS come from the germline V gene. This CDR3 has 23 amino acids. CDR3 sequence (DNA): TGTGCTCTTGGGGAATCCCACACCCGATCGGGGGTTACTGGGGGACCCCACACCGATAAACTCATTTTT. It yields the protein CALGESHTRSGVTGGPHTDKLIF.

Comment on this clone: The TCRdb protein comes from a much larger clone and disagrees with this DNA's translation at residue 13, likely due to a read error; the protein given here is derived from the DNA. The rearrangement joins TRDV2 to TRDJ1; 8 positions agree with TRDD3. V gave up 5 bases and J gave up 3 bases; unmatched junction bases: 19. The CDR3 spans 18 residues. Germline V gives CDR1 GEAIGNYY, CDR2 EKD. CDR3 DNA: TGTGCCTGTGCTCCTGTACTGGGGGGTCCCAAGTACTCCGATAAACTCATCTTT. Translated: CACAPVLGGPKYSDKLIF.

CDR3 protein: CACAPVLGDLYTDKLIF. The CDR3 region has the DNA TGTGCCTGTGCTCCTGTACTGGGGGACCTGTACACCGATAAACTCATCTTT. The V gene is TRDV2, the J gene TRDJ1; 9 bases are shared with TRDD3. This CDR3 contains 17 residues. The ends lost 5 bases at V and 0 bases at J; junction bases unmatched: 12. Germline V gives CDR1 GEAIGNYY, CDR2 EKD.

Only a few counts were recorded for this clone. This likely stems from a read error, as it lies one base from a far larger clone. The genes are TRDV3 and TRDJ1, with 9 bases fitting TRDD3. The V gene's germline CDR1 is TVYSNPD and CDR2 GDNSRS (reference sequence). J was trimmed by 0 bases and V by 5 bases; bases with no gene match: 31. The CDR3 sequence is 22 residues long. Written as DNA, the CDR3 is TGTGCCCACTACGCGGGCCTTCCAAAACTACTGGGGGAGCCAGCCCACACCGATAAACTCATCTTT. The encoded protein is CAHYAGLPKLLGEPAHTDKLIF.

This clone was detected a few times. The protein TCRdb lists belongs to a much larger clone and differs from this DNA's translation at residue 8, which points to a read error; the protein shown is made from the DNA. The rearrangement joins TRDV2 to TRDJ1; D perhaps matches TRDD3 (5 bases). Per the germline V gene, CDR1 is GEAIGNYY and CDR2 is EKD. The CDR3 extends over 18 amino acids. The ends were cut back, 5 bases at V and 0 bases at J, with 24 bases in the middle. In nucleotides, the CDR3 is TGTGCCTGTGCTCCTGTACTGGAGGGTCCCAAGTACACCGATAAACTCATCTTT. This sequence encodes CACAPVLEGPKYTDKLIF.

This clone showed up just a few times. The protein held in TCRdb is that of a much larger clone and does not match this DNA's translation at residue 7, likely because of a read error; the protein shown is translated from the DNA. This chain uses TRDV1 with TRDJ1, with TRDD3 identical over 10 bases. The germline V gene has CDR1 TSWWSYY and CDR2 QGS. The CDR3 contains 20 residues. V dropped 2 bases and J dropped 4; count of bases not matched to a gene: 19. The CDR3 sequence is CALGESRSYLLGDPCDKLIF. CDR3 in DNA: TGTGCTCTTGGGGAATCGCGTTCCTACTTACTGGGGGATCCCTGCGATAAACTCATCTTT.

Note on this clone: The protein TCRdb gives is from a much larger clone and does not agree with this DNA's translation at residue 6, likely a read error; the protein shown here comes from the DNA. This chain uses TRDV2 with TRDJ1, with 11 nucleotides matching TRDD3. This CDR3 spans 20 amino acids. In germline, CDR1 is GEAIGNYY, CDR2 EKD. The J segment lost 0 bases and the V segment lost 0 bases, leaving 14 bases of the junction unmatched. The CDR3 spells CACDTIGGGYVNLDTDKLIF. The CDR3 DNA reads TGTGCCTGTGACACCATTGGTGGGGGATACGTCAATTTGGACACCGATAAACTCATCTTT.

Judged by abundance, this clone is medium-sized (0.01 to 0.1%). With a far larger clone one base away, a read error is the likely cause. Other DNA sequences in this sample translate to the same CDR3. The gene calls are TRDV1 and TRDJ2; D call uncertain. Deletions cut 3 bases from V and 9 bases from J, with 14 bases between. Looked up from germline, CDR1 is TSWWSYY and CDR2 is QGS. This CDR3 has 14 residues. CDR3 amino acids: CALGEVGPPTQLFF. The CDR3 DNA sequence: TGTGCTCTTGGGGAGGTCGGCCCGCCAACACAACTCTTCTTT.

A word on this clone: This probably arose from a read error, given a far larger clone one base away. The rearrangement links TRDV1 to TRDJ1; 8 positions match TRDD3. The CDR3 sequence is 22 residues long. Trimming removed 5 bases from V and 2 bases from J; junction bases left unmatched: 28. The germline V gene encodes CDR1 TSWWSYY and CDR2 QGS. The CDR3 is CALGTKTPGLPQYWGATDKLIF. The CDR3 coding sequence is TGTGCTCTTGGGACCAAGACTCCAGGGTTACCCCAGTACTGGGGGGCTACCGATAAACTCATCTTT.

This clone is categorized as hyperexpanded. Different DNA sequences within this sample yield the same CDR3. The chain combines TRDV1 with TRDJ2, with D uncertain. Germline V gene sequence: CDR1 TSWWSYY, CDR2 QGS. V lost 3 bases, J lost 9 bases, and 14 bases lay in between. This CDR3 contains 14 residues. The CDR3 DNA reads as TGTGCTCTTGGGGAGGTCGGCCCACCAACACAACTCTTCTTT. Its translation is CALGEVGPPTQLFF.

This clone occurred a few times. This is likely an artifact of a read error, given a far larger clone one base away. The rearrangement joins TRDV1 to TRDJ1; tentatively, D is TRDD2 (9 bases). The CDR3 totals 22 residues. Germline lookup yields CDR1 TSWWSYY and CDR2 QGS. The CDR3 loop reads CALGELRPSYGSGGPHTDKPIF. The CDR3 DNA is TGTGCTCTTGGGGAACTCCGGCCTTCCTACGGCTCTGGGGGACCCCACACCGATAAACCCATCTTT.

Concerning this clone itself: This sequence is one base from a far larger clone and is likely a read error. Within the sample, other DNA sequences also encode this same CDR3. This chain links TRDV1 with TRDJ1; 8 bases map to TRDD3. The CDR3 length is 22 residues. Germline CDR1 reads TSWWSYY; CDR2 reads QGS. DNA of the CDR3: TGTGCTCTTGGGGAGAACGGCCCCCCTCTTTGGTGGGGGATGAGGAACACCGACAAACTCATCTTT. It yields the protein CALGENGPPLWWGMRNTDKLIF.

Concerning this clone itself: A far larger clone is off by one base, so a read error is likely. The identical CDR3 is also encoded by other nucleotide sequences in the sample. V usage is TRDV2 and J usage is TRDJ1; 8 bases line up with TRDD3. This CDR3 is built from 18 residues. J gave up 0 bases and V 5 bases, and 16 bases lay outside the gene matches. Germline lookup yields CDR1 GEAIGNYY and CDR2 EKD. CDR3 loop: CACAPVLGGPKYTDKLIF. CDR3 in DNA: TGTGCCTGTGCTCCCGTACTGGGGGGTCCCAAGTACACCGATAAACTCATCTTT.

On this clone: Since a far larger clone is one base different, this is likely a read error. The chain recombines TRDV2 with TRDJ1, with 11 bases matching TRDD3. Germline V gene sequence: CDR1 GEAIGNYY, CDR2 EKD. V trimming: 3 bases; J trimming: 0 bases; junction bases outside the gene matches: 38. The CDR3 has 27 residues. CDR3 in amino acids: CACDALRPRSHVARTGGYNPYTDKLIF. The CDR3 DNA reads TGTGCCTGTGACGCCTTGCGTCCACGTTCCCATGTCGCCCGTACTGGGGGATATAACCCGTACACCGATAAACTCATCTTT.

Of note for this clone: This likely stems from a read error, as it lies one base from a far larger clone. The chain is built from TRDV1 and TRDJ1; 7 bases agree with TRDD3. The V gene's germline CDR1 is TSWWSYY and CDR2 QGS. The CDR3 has 23 amino acids. CDR3 bases: TGTGCTCTTGGGGAACTCAGGGTCCTGATAGACCTACTGGGGACCCCAGGCACCAATAAACTCATCTTT. Translation: CALGELRVLIDLLGTPGTNKLIF.

This clone is judged large. The sample has other DNA sequences that encode this CDR3 too. This chain links TRDV1 with TRDJ2; 12 bases line up with TRDD3. Per germline, CDR1 TSWWSYY and CDR2 QGS. This CDR3 has 20 residues. V shed 8 bases, J shed 3 bases, and the junction held 19 bases outside the gene matches. The CDR3 nucleotides are TGTGCTCTTTTTTCTTGGCCTCCTACTGGGGGATACACACTGACAGCACAACTCTTCTTT. Translated, it gives CALFSWPPTGGYTLTAQLFF.

This clone has a handful of counts. A far larger clone is one nucleotide away, so this likely arose from a read error. This chain uses TRDV1 with TRDJ1; 9 positions match TRDD3. There are 22 residues in the CDR3. Germline CDR1 is TSWWSYY and CDR2 is QGS. CDR3 sequence reads: CALGELKLSFSYWGTTTDKPIF. For the CDR3, the DNA is TGTGCTCTTGGGGAACTTAAGCTTTCCTTCTCGTACTGGGGGACTACCACCGATAAACCCATCTTT.

This clone was detected only a few times. The mismatch at residue 11 between this DNA's translation and the TCRdb protein of a much larger clone likely reflects a read error; the protein shown is translated from the DNA. The genes are TRDV1 and TRDJ1, with D possibly being TRDD3 (6 bases). Germline V gene sequence: CDR1 TSWWSYY, CDR2 QGS. V was cut by 2 bases and J by 3 bases, with 28 bases left in between. The CDR3 extends over 20 amino acids. This CDR3 is CALGEKGDSLPDWAADKLIF. The CDR3, as DNA: TGTGCTCTTGGGGAAAAAGGGGATTCCCTGCCTGACTGGGCGGCCGATAAACTCATCTTT.

This clone was found a few times. A read error is the likely source, as a far larger clone sits one nucleotide away. Other DNA sequences in this specimen translate into the identical CDR3. The chain joins TRDV2 to TRDJ1, with 11 bases fitting TRDD3. This CDR3 has 17 residues. V shed 1 base, J shed 0 bases, and the junction held 6 bases outside the gene matches. The V gene's germline CDR1 is GEAIGNYY and CDR2 EKD. The CDR3 loop is CACDTPGGYPNTDKLIF. The CDR3 DNA reads as TGTGCCTGTGACACACCTGGGGGATACCCTAACACCGATAAACTCATCTTT.

This clone was picked up a small number of times. TCRdb pairs this DNA with a much larger clone's protein that differs at residue 19, likely a read error; the protein shown was translated from the DNA. The chain carries TRDV1 and TRDJ1; perhaps TRDD3 as D (7 bases). Germline V lookup: CDR1 TSWWSYY, CDR2 QGS. The CDR3 extends over 21 amino acids. The CDR3 DNA sequence: TGTGCTCTTGGGGAATTAGTACCTAAACGAGGGGATAGGTCCTTCCCCGATAAACCCATCTTT. Its translation is CALGELVPKRGDRSFPDKPIF.

A few counts support this clone. A read error likely explains why the TCRdb protein, taken from a much larger clone, differs from this DNA's translation at residue 15; the protein shown is translated from the DNA. The chain is built from TRDV2 and TRDJ3; TRDD3 is a possible D gene (6 bases). CDR1 GEAIGNYY and CDR2 EKD come from the germline V gene. This CDR3 is 17 amino acids long. The CDR3 nucleotides are TGTGCCTGTGACACCGGGATAAGCTCCTGGGACACCCGACAGATATTTTTC. The encoded protein is CACDTGISSWDTRQIFF.

On this clone itself: This is likely an artifact of a read error, given a far larger clone one base away. The chain combines TRDV2 with TRDJ3; 11 nucleotides line up with TRDD3. J lost 0 bases, V lost 5 bases, and 5 bases had no gene match. The length of the CDR3 is 18 residues. Germline loops: CDR1 GEAIGNYY, CDR2 EKD. The CDR3 DNA follows: TGTGCCTGTGGCAATACTGGGGGATACTCCTGGGACACCCGACAGATGTTTTTC. Its protein product is CACGNTGGYSWDTRQMFF.

For this clone: TCRdb's protein, taken from a much larger clone, differs from this DNA's translation at residue 14, likely owing to a read error; the protein displayed comes from the DNA. The genes are TRDV2 and TRDJ1; 11 bases agree with TRDD3. This CDR3 spans 17 amino acids. Germline V gene lookup returns CDR1 GEAIGNYY and CDR2 EKD. The CDR3 DNA sequence: TGTGCCTGTGACACCCCTGGGGGATACCCTAACACCGATAACCTCATCTTT. It specifies CACDTPGGYPNTDNLIF.

This clone occurred a few times. The protein that TCRdb holds for this DNA derives from a much larger clone and differs from the translated DNA at residue 11, which likely indicates a read error; the protein shown here is translated from the DNA. This chain connects TRDV2 to TRDJ1; 10 bases align to TRDD3. The CDR3 spans 20 residues. Germline V lookup: CDR1 GEAIGNYY, CDR2 EKD. The junction had 15 bases not matched to a gene; V was cut back by 0 bases and J by 0 bases. CDR3 sequence: CACDTVGGGYINLDTDKLIF. In nucleotides, the CDR3 is TGTGCCTGTGACACCGTTGGTGGGGGATACATCAATTTGGACACCGATAAACTCATCTTT.